Listed here are 6 T cell receptor beta chains from one sample, sequenced in a study of shared clonotypes between healthy human individuals. Naive CD8 cells lacked CD45RO, underwent positive selection for CCR7 and left out terminally differentiated effector memory CD45RA+ cells. Libraries were prepared by immunoSEQ multiplex PCR; TCRdb keeps only in-frame clonotypes and omits some of them. In the table there are hundreds of thousands of clones, roughly 92% of which are singletons. Sequencing input: naive CD8+ T cells sorted from blood. These receptors were taken from a man between 25 and 39 years old in good health.

The gene calls are TRBV10-1 and TRBJ2-3; D unclear. The germline V and J ends were trimmed by 3 bases and 2 bases, with 15 bases remaining between them. The CDR3 loop spans 16 amino acids. Germline-derived CDR1 and CDR2 are WNHNN and SYGVQD (reference sequence). In DNA form, the CDR3 reads TGCGCCAGCAGTGAATTGGACGAGATGAACACAGATACGCAGTATTTT. Its protein product is CASSELDEMNTDTQYF.

The rearrangement joins TRBV29-1 to TRBJ1-2; 10 bases map to TRBD1. CDR1 is SQVTM, CDR2 ANQGSEA, per germline. J gave up 3 bases and V 6 bases, and 4 bases lay outside the gene matches. The CDR3 consists of 13 residues. The CDR3 DNA reads TGCAGCGTGGAGGGACAGGGGTACTATGGCTACACCTTC. Translated: CSVEGQGYYGYTF.

The chain is built from TRBV9 and TRBJ2-1; D perhaps matches TRBD1 (5 bases). Germline V lookup: CDR1 SGDLS, CDR2 YYNGEE. The V gene lost 3 bases and the J gene lost 0 bases, with 13 bases spanning the gap. This CDR3 spans 16 amino acids. The CDR3 protein is CASSAPTVSSYNEQFF. The CDR3 region has the DNA TGTGCCAGCAGCGCCCCGACAGTAAGCTCCTACAATGAGCAGTTCTTC.

The chain employs TRBV9 and TRBJ2-2; TRBD1 aligns across 8 bases. This CDR3 is built from 15 residues. The trim removed 3 bases at V and 7 bases at J, leaving 8 bases unmatched. In germline, CDR1 is SGDLS, CDR2 YYNGEE. The DNA for the CDR3 is TGTGCCAGCAGCGACGGACAGGGACGGGTCGGGGAGCTGTTTTTT. Amino acid sequence: CASSDGQGRVGELFF.

The rearrangement joins TRBV27 to TRBJ2-2; D might be TRBD1 or TRBD2, each matching 5 bases. Germline CDR1 and CDR2: MNHEY and SMNVEV (reference sequence). The ends were cut back, 1 base at V and 3 bases at J, with 12 bases in the middle. The CDR3 has 16 residues. CDR3 in amino acids: CASSLFQLGHTGELFF. The CDR3 bases are TGTGCCAGCAGTTTATTCCAGTTGGGACACACCGGGGAGCTGTTTTTT.

This rearrangement joins TRBV29-1 to TRBJ2-2; D might be TRBD1 (6 bases). The germline gives CDR1 SQVTM, CDR2 ANQGSEA. The ends were cut back, 4 bases at V and 3 bases at J, with 9 bases in the middle. The CDR3 loop spans 13 amino acids. The CDR3 region has the DNA TGCAGCGTTGGGGGGCTTGACACCGGGGAGCTGTTTTTT. Translated: CSVGGLDTGELFF.